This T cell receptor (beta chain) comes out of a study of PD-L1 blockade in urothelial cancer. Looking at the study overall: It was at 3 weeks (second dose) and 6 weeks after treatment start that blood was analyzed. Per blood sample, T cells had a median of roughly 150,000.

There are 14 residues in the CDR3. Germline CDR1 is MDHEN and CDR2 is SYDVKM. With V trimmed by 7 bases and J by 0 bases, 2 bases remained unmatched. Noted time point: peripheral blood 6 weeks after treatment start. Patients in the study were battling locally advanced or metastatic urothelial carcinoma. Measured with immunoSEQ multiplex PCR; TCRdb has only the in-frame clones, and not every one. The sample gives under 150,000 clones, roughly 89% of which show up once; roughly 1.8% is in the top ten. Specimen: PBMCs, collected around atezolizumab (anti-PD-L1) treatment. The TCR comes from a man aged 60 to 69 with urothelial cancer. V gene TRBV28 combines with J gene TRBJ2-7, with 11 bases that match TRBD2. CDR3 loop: CASIAGGSSYEQYF. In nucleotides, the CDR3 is TGTGCCAGCATAGCGGGAGGGAGCTCCTACGAGCAGTACTTC.